Detailed here is one T cell receptor beta chain. Clones were read by immunoSEQ multiplex PCR, and TCRdb kept only the in-frame ones, dropping some. The sample lists 70,000 to 75,000 clones, roughly 94% seen once, with 0.25% in the top ten. Germline CDR1 reads LNHDA; CDR2 reads SQIVND (reference sequence). The CDR3 runs to 13 residues. Trimming removed 0 bases at V and 9 bases at J, with 9 bases between. This entry comes from a study of technical replicates of blood from a few donors. This TCR derives from a human donor in good health. Sequencing input: T cells isolated from PBMCs. V gene TRBV19 combines with J gene TRBJ2-1; D might be TRBD1 (6 bases). The CDR3, as DNA: TGTGCCAGTAGTATAGATCAGGGGCCTGAGCAGTTCTTC. Translated: CASSIDQGPEQFF.